This entry lists 6 T cell receptor beta chains sequenced from one sample in a study of T cell repertoires in cytomegalovirus infection. Each CDR3 protein is one row after TCRdb ran MiXCR on the reads. The repertoire holds under 150,000 distinct CDR3 sequences, under 35% seen once, with about 40% in the top ten. For these receptors, no antigen is known. This material consisted of CD8+ T cells from cultured PBMCs, taken from culture after CMV antigen stimulation. All receptors derive from a human donor in good health (CMV status not recorded). Some clones in this sample may be carry-over from other donors' samples.

The rearrangement links TRBV6-5 to TRBJ2-2; D uncertain. In germline, CDR1 is MNHEY, CDR2 SVGAGI. CDR3 length: 17 residues. The V gene lost 0 bases and the J gene lost 0 bases, with 11 bases spanning the gap. This CDR3 reads CASSYSFAAANTGELFF. In DNA form, the CDR3 reads TGTGCCAGCAGTTACTCGTTCGCGGCAGCGAACACCGGGGAGCTGTTTTTT.

This chain joins TRBV24-1 and TRBJ2-1; perhaps TRBD1 as D (5 bases). This CDR3 has 15 residues. Germline-derived CDR1 and CDR2 are KGHDR and SFDVKD. V gave up 3 bases and J gave up 3 bases, with 11 bases separating them. In DNA form, the CDR3 reads TGTGCCACCAGTGATCCCCTGGACATCTACAATGAGCAGTTCTTC. Amino acid sequence: CATSDPLDIYNEQFF.

The chain carries TRBV5-4 and TRBJ1-4; D may be TRBD1 (5 bases). Trimming stripped 4 bases from V and 2 bases from J, with 12 bases between. Per the germline V gene, CDR1 is SGHNT and CDR2 is YYREEE (reference sequence). CDR3 length equals 15 residues. The CDR3 reads CASSLFGATNEKLFF. The DNA for the CDR3 is TGTGCCAGCAGCCTATTCGGGGCCACTAATGAAAAACTGTTTTTT. Looking up the rest from reference TRBV5-4 and TRBJ1-4 gives the full variable domain: ETGVTQSPTHLIKTRGQQVTLRCSSQSGHNTVSWYQQALGQGPQFIFQYYREEENGRGNFPPRFSGLQFPNYSSELNVNALELDDSALYLCASSLFGATNEKLFFGSGTQLSVL.

The V and J genes are TRBV7-6 and TRBJ2-5; tentative D call: TRBD1 (5 bases). Trimming removed 5 bases at V and 5 bases at J, with 18 bases between. The CDR3 is 15 amino acids. Germline V gene sequence: CDR1 SGHVS, CDR2 FNYEAQ. The CDR3 DNA is TGTGCCAGCAGCGACCGGACATTACCAGGGGAGACCCAGTACTTC. Translation: CASSDRTLPGETQYF.

Sample share makes this clonotype medium-sized (0.01 to 0.1%). The chain recombines TRBV12-3 or TRBV12-4 with TRBJ1-5; 10 bases are shared with TRBD1. The trim removed 6 bases at V and 7 bases at J, leaving 12 bases unmatched. The CDR3 is made up of 16 amino acids. DNA of the CDR3: TGTGCCAGCAGAGGGGCCCGGGACAGGGGTGGACAGCCCCAGCATTTT. Translated: CASRGARDRGGQPQHF.

This clonotype was counted between two and nine times. The chain has TRBV7-6 and TRBJ1-1, with a tentative D call TRBD1 (5 bases). Per germline, CDR1 SGHVS and CDR2 FNYEAQ. Trimming took off 3 bases at V and 7 bases at J, with 12 bases between the two ends. The CDR3 is made up of 13 amino acids. The CDR3 DNA reads TGTGCCAGCAGCTTGGGGGGAAAGGGTGAAGCTTTCTTT. Protein product: CASSLGGKGEAFF.